These 27 T cell receptor beta chains originate from one sample sequenced in a study of identical twins. TCRdb recomputed calls from the 5' RACE reads with MiXCR, one row per CDR3 protein. The data show 1.5 million to 2 million distinct CDR3 sequences, roughly 35% seen once. Material: cord blood. The receptors come from a newborn girl in good health.

This clonotype was counted a few times. The chain has TRBV3-1 and TRBJ2-1; the D is unclear. Germline CDR1 is LGHDT and CDR2 is YNNKEL (reference sequence). This CDR3 is 15 amino acids long. The germline V and J ends were trimmed by 4 bases and 0 bases, with 10 bases remaining between them. CDR3 region: CASSRGASSYNEQFF. The CDR3 DNA reads TGTGCCAGCAGCCGTGGAGCCAGCTCCTACAATGAGCAGTTCTTC.

The CDR3 reads CSARTSKNTGELFF. The CDR3 DNA sequence: TGCAGTGCGAGGACTAGCAAGAACACCGGGGAGCTGTTTTTT. V is TRBV20-1 and J is TRBJ2-2; the match to TRBD2 covers 8 bases. Germline V lookup: CDR1 DFQATT, CDR2 SNEGSKA (reference sequence). CDR3 size: 14 residues. V lost 6 bases and J lost 1; bases outside the gene matches: 4.

The sample holds many counts of this clonotype. The V call is TRBV12-3 or TRBV12-4, the J call TRBJ2-5; maybe TRBD1 (5 bases). Trimming pared 2 bases from V and 3 bases from J, leaving 13 bases between. The CDR3 is made up of 15 amino acids. The CDR3 region is CASSLPQGGKETQYF. The CDR3 DNA sequence: TGTGCCAGCAGTTTACCCCAGGGCGGAAAAGAGACCCAGTACTTC.

This clonotype was recorded many times. V gene TRBV6-2 or TRBV6-3 combines with J gene TRBJ2-3; D remains unclear. This CDR3 contains 15 residues. Germline CDR1 reads MNHEY; CDR2 reads SVGEGT. Trimming pared 2 bases from V and 3 bases from J, leaving 12 bases between. CDR3: CASSYPASVTDTQYF. CDR3 bases: TGTGCCAGCAGTTACCCGGCTAGTGTGACAGATACGCAGTATTTT.

The V gene is TRBV27, the J gene TRBJ2-1; D is perhaps TRBD1 (6 bases). The CDR3 length is 17 residues. The germline V gene has CDR1 MNHEY and CDR2 SMNVEV (reference sequence). The V end was cut by 7 bases, the J end by 4 bases, with 23 bases between. The CDR3 protein is CASNSQGRVPSYNEQFF. The DNA for the CDR3 is TGTGCCAGCAATAGTCAGGGGCGCGTACCCAGTTACAATGAGCAGTTCTTC.

Many counts were recorded for this clonotype. V usage is TRBV11-2 and J usage is TRBJ2-1; 10 bases map to TRBD2. Germline values: CDR1 SGHAT, CDR2 FQNNGV. The J segment lost 4 bases and the V segment lost 6 bases, leaving 6 bases of the junction unmatched. The CDR3 sequence is 15 residues long. Written as DNA, the CDR3 is TGTGCCAGCAGGCCGGGACTAGCGTCTTACAATGAGCAGTTCTTC. This sequence encodes CASRPGLASYNEQFF.

This clonotype was seen a few times. V is TRBV12-3 or TRBV12-4 and J is TRBJ2-7, with D unclear. The CDR3 consists of 14 residues. Trimming stripped 3 bases from V and 1 base from J, with 10 bases between. CDR3 bases: TGTGCCAGCAGTTTTGGGTTCGAGTCCTACGAGCAGTACTTC. Translation gives CASSFGFESYEQYF.

This clonotype was seen just once. The gene calls are TRBV27 and TRBJ1-1; TRBD1 matches at 8 bases. Losses at the gene ends were 10 bases for V and 1 base for J; bases not matched to a gene: 2. CDR1 is MNHEY, CDR2 SMNVEV, per germline (reference sequence). The CDR3 has 12 residues. The CDR3 nucleotides read TGTGCCAAGGGACAGGCGAACACTGAAGCTTTCTTT. Residues: CAKGQANTEAFF.

This clonotype was seen a handful of times. This chain connects TRBV5-1 to TRBJ2-7; the D gene could be TRBD1 or TRBD2 (5 bases each). The V end was cut by 4 bases, the J end by 0 bases, with 11 bases between. Germline values: CDR1 SGHRS, CDR2 YFSETQ. This CDR3 region has 14 residues. CDR3 sequence reads: CASSLRDASYEQYF. The CDR3, as DNA: TGCGCCAGCAGCCTCCGGGACGCCTCCTACGAGCAGTACTTC.

The sample holds one count of this clonotype. A much larger clone lies one base from this, so it may be a read error. V is TRBV12-3 or TRBV12-4 and J is TRBJ2-7; no definite D call. V was cut by 3 bases and J by 9 bases, with 12 bases left in between. The CDR3 consists of 12 residues. In DNA form, the CDR3 reads TGTGCCAGCAGTTTCCCTAGGAACGGGCAGTACTTC. This translates into CASSFPRNGQYF.

Notes on this clonotype: A much larger clone differs by one base, so this may be a read error. The chain joins TRBV4-2 to TRBJ2-1, with TRBD2 matching 9 bases. Germline V gene lookup returns CDR1 LGHNA and CDR2 YNFKEQ. The CDR3 extends over 14 amino acids. V was pared by 0 bases and J by 11 bases, with 5 bases of the junction left unmatched. Here the CDR3 DNA reads TGTGCCAGCAGCCAAGAGATAGCGGGAGATAAGCAGTTCTTC. Encoded protein: CASSQEIAGDKQFF.

This clonotype was detected only a few times. V and J are TRBV5-1 and TRBJ2-7, with 11 bases matching TRBD2. This CDR3 region has 16 residues. Germline V lookup: CDR1 SGHRS, CDR2 YFSETQ. The junction had 7 bases not matched to a gene; V was cut back by 3 bases and J by 2 bases. CDR3 in DNA: TGCGCCAGCAGCTCGAGCACTAGCGGGAGTCCCTACGAGCAGTACTTC. Translating gives CASSSSTSGSPYEQYF.

V is TRBV18 and J is TRBJ1-2; 7 bases agree with TRBD1. CDR1 KGHSH and CDR2 LQKENI come from the germline V gene. This CDR3 has 15 residues. The ends lost 3 bases at V and 5 bases at J; junction bases unmatched: 9. The CDR3 is CASSPALEQGYGYTF. The CDR3 coding sequence is TGTGCCAGCTCACCGGCTTTGGAACAGGGGTATGGCTACACCTTC.

The sample holds a few counts of this clonotype. The genes are TRBV20-1 and TRBJ2-3; 8 bases agree with TRBD2. The CDR3 consists of 15 residues. V lost 2 bases to trimming and J lost 4 bases; unmatched junction nucleotides: 8. Germline V gives CDR1 DFQATT, CDR2 SNEGSKA (reference sequence). The DNA for the CDR3 is TGCAGTGCTAGACCCGGACTAGCTGGGTCAGATACGCAGTATTTT. Encoded protein: CSARPGLAGSDTQYF.

The chain is built from TRBV4-1 and TRBJ2-5; 9 nucleotides match TRBD2. V was pared by 4 bases and J by 0 bases, with 6 bases of the junction left unmatched. Germline V gene sequence: CDR1 MGHRA, CDR2 YSYEKL. CDR3 size: 16 residues. CDR3 in DNA: TGCGCCAGCAGCCCCTCTAGCGGGGCCTACCAAGAGACCCAGTACTTC. This codes for CASSPSSGAYQETQYF.

As to this clonotype: One base away lies a much larger clone, so this may be a sequencing read error. The chain carries TRBV4-2 and TRBJ2-4, with D tentatively TRBD1 or TRBD2 (6 bases each). The J call may be wrong; the DNA end is better matched by TRBJ2-7. Germline CDR1 LGHNA, CDR2 YNFKEQ. CDR3 length: 15 residues. As DNA, the CDR3 is TGTGCCAGCAGCCAACAGGGGACTTACTCCTACGAGCAGTACTTC. It is translated as CASSQQGTYSYEQYF.

The V gene is TRBV20-1, the J gene TRBJ2-3; D is unresolved. CDR1 DFQATT and CDR2 SNEGSKA come from the germline V gene (reference sequence). V was clipped by 3 bases and J by 5 bases, with 12 bases between them. The CDR3 loop spans 13 amino acids. CDR3 DNA sequence: TGCAGTGCTAGGTCTGGGGTTGAAGATACGCAGTATTTT. Its translation is CSARSGVEDTQYF.

Concerning this clonotype itself: Germline is not matched at one junction end, which may reflect a read error. The chain has TRBV20-1 and TRBJ2-5, with D tentatively TRBD1 (6 bases). Near its end, the DNA agrees better with TRBJ2-7, so the J call may be wrong. Germline V gene data show CDR1 as DFQATT and CDR2 as SNEGSKA (reference sequence). This CDR3 comprises 13 residues. The CDR3 protein is CSVRQDVVYEQYF. CDR3 nucleotides: TGCAGTGTTAGACAGGATGTAGTTTACGAGCAGTACTTC.

This clonotype was observed a single time. An end of the junction differs from the germline gene, which may be a read error. The CDR3 bases are TGCGTCAGCAGCCGGGACAGGGTTAACACCGGGGAGCTGTTTTTT. Protein: CVSSRDRVNTGELFF. This chain joins TRBV5-1 and TRBJ2-2; 9 nucleotides align to TRBD1. CDR1 and CDR2 from the germline V gene are SGHRS and YFSETQ. The CDR3 contains 15 residues.

The V call is TRBV6-6, the J call TRBJ2-5; D uncertain. The CDR3 sequence is 14 residues long. Per germline, CDR1 MNHNY and CDR2 SVGAGI (reference sequence). Trimming stripped 0 bases from V and 6 bases from J, with 11 bases between. As DNA, the CDR3 is TGTGCCAGCAGTTACTCGAATGCCAGAAAGACCCAGTACTTC. It translates to CASSYSNARKTQYF.

This chain joins TRBV7-2 and TRBJ2-2, with D maybe TRBD1 (7 bases). This CDR3 has 16 residues. Deletions cut 4 bases from V and 5 bases from J, with 17 bases between. Germline lookup yields CDR1 SGHTA and CDR2 FQGNSA. CDR3 in amino acids: CASSSEGARGTGELFF. CDR3 coding DNA: TGTGCCAGCAGCTCGGAGGGGGCGCGAGGAACCGGGGAGCTGTTTTTT.

Points on this clonotype: A much larger clone lies a single base off, so this may be a read error. The chain combines TRBV12-3 or TRBV12-4 with TRBJ2-5; 15 nucleotides line up with TRBD2. This CDR3 is 18 amino acids long. Losses at the gene ends were 6 bases for V and 11 bases for J; bases not matched to a gene: 19. CDR3 DNA: TGTGCCAGCAGCCCTCCAAGGACTAGCGGGAGGGAAGTCAATGAGCAGTACTTC. This translates into CASSPPRTSGREVNEQYF.

The gene calls are TRBV10-3 and TRBJ2-1, with TRBD1 matching 8 bases. The CDR3 is 17 amino acids. Germline V CDR1 and CDR2: ENHRY, SYGVKD. J gave up 6 bases and V 0 bases, and 10 bases lay outside the gene matches. CDR3 sequence (DNA): TGTGCCATCAGTGAGTCGACTCGGGAGACAGGGGTCAATGAGCAGTTCTTC. As protein: CAISESTRETGVNEQFF.

V usage is TRBV5-1 and J usage is TRBJ2-5, with unresolved D. The V end was cut by 7 bases, the J end by 0 bases, with 10 bases between. Per germline, CDR1 SGHRS and CDR2 YFSETQ. The CDR3 is 13 residues long. The CDR3 coding sequence is TGCGCCAGCGGACCAAGGTACCAAGAGACCCAGTACTTC. It translates to CASGPRYQETQYF.

This clonotype was observed a few times. The rearrangement joins TRBV6-6 to TRBJ2-4, with D uncertain. The germline V and J ends were trimmed by 3 bases and 5 bases, with 2 bases remaining between them. From germline, CDR1 is MNHNY and CDR2 SVGAGI (reference sequence). CDR3 length equals 11 residues. The chain's CDR3 is CASSYENIQYF. The CDR3 nucleotides read TGTGCCAGCAGTTATGAAAACATTCAGTACTTC.

The V gene is TRBV20-1, the J gene TRBJ2-1; 7 bases match TRBD2. This CDR3 is 14 amino acids long. Germline loops: CDR1 DFQATT, CDR2 SNEGSKA (reference sequence). J gave up 4 bases and V 4 bases, and 7 bases lay outside the gene matches. Written as DNA, the CDR3 is TGCAGTGCTAACGGCGGGAGATCGTACAATGAGCAGTTCTTC. This encodes CSANGGRSYNEQFF.

The chain combines TRBV14 with TRBJ2-1; D may be TRBD1 (6 bases). CDR3 length: 16 residues. Per germline, CDR1 SGHDN and CDR2 FVKESK. V shed 3 bases and J shed 3 bases, with 15 bases lying between them. The CDR3 here is CASSHLAWDNYNEQFF. CDR3 coding DNA: TGTGCCAGCAGCCATCTCGCCTGGGACAACTACAATGAGCAGTTCTTC. Based on the CDR3 plus reference TRBV14 and TRBJ2-1, the full variable domain is EAGVTQFPSHSVIEKGQTVTLRCDPISGHDNLYWYRRVMGKEIKFLLHFVKESKQDESGMPNNRFLAERTGGTYSTLKVQPAELEDSGVYFCASSHLAWDNYNEQFFGPGTRLTVL.